This T cell receptor beta chain comes out of a study of cytomegalovirus exposure and HLA in healthy donors. A multiplex PCR was run with 60 Vbeta primers and 13 Jbeta primers. Here immunoSEQ multiplex PCR was the method, and the copy in TCRdb shows in-frame clones only, minus some. The repertoire holds roughly 150,000 clones, approximately 72% seen once, with approximately 2.4% in the top ten. The germline gives CDR1 LGHNA, CDR2 YNFKEQ. This CDR3 comprises 15 residues. Study results and caveats: Another analysis was done later, and it associated approximately 18,000 TCR beta sequences with HLA alleles at 0.05 false discovery rate.

This clone showed up just once. The antigen is not known. The origin of this receptor is a female donor in good health and CMV-seronegative. The chain has TRBV4-2 and TRBJ2-5, with 7 positions matching TRBD1. The J call may be in error: the DNA end matches TRBJ2-7 better. Sequencing used PBMCs. The CDR3 spells CASSQDEAGGYEQYF. CDR3 in DNA: TGTGCCAGCAGCCAAGATGAGGCAGGGGGTTACGAGCAGTACTTC.